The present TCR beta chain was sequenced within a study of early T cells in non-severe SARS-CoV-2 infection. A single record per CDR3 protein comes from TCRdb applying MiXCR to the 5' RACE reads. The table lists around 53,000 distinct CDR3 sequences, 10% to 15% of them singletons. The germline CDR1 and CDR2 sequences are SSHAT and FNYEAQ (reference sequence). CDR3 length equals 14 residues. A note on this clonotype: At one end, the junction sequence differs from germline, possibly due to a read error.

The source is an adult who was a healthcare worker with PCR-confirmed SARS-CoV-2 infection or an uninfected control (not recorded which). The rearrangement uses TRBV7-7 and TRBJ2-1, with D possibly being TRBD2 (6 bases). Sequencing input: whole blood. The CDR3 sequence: CASSEGGDYNEQFF. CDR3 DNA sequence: TGTGCTAGCAGCGAAGGAGGGGACTACAATGAGCAGTTCTTC.